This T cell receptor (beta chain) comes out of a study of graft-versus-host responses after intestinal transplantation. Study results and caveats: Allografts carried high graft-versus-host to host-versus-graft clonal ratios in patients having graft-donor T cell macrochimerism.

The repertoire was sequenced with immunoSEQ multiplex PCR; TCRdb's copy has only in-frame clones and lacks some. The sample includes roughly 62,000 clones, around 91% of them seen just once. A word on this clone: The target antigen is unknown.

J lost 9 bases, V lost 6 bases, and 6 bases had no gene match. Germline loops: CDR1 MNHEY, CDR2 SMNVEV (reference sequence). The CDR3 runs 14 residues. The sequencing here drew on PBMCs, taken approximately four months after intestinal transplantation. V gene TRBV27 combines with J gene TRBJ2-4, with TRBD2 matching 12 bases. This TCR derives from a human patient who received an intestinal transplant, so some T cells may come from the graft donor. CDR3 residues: CASRQTSGGGIQYF. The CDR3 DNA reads TGTGCCAGCAGGCAGACTAGCGGGGGCGGCATTCAGTACTTC.